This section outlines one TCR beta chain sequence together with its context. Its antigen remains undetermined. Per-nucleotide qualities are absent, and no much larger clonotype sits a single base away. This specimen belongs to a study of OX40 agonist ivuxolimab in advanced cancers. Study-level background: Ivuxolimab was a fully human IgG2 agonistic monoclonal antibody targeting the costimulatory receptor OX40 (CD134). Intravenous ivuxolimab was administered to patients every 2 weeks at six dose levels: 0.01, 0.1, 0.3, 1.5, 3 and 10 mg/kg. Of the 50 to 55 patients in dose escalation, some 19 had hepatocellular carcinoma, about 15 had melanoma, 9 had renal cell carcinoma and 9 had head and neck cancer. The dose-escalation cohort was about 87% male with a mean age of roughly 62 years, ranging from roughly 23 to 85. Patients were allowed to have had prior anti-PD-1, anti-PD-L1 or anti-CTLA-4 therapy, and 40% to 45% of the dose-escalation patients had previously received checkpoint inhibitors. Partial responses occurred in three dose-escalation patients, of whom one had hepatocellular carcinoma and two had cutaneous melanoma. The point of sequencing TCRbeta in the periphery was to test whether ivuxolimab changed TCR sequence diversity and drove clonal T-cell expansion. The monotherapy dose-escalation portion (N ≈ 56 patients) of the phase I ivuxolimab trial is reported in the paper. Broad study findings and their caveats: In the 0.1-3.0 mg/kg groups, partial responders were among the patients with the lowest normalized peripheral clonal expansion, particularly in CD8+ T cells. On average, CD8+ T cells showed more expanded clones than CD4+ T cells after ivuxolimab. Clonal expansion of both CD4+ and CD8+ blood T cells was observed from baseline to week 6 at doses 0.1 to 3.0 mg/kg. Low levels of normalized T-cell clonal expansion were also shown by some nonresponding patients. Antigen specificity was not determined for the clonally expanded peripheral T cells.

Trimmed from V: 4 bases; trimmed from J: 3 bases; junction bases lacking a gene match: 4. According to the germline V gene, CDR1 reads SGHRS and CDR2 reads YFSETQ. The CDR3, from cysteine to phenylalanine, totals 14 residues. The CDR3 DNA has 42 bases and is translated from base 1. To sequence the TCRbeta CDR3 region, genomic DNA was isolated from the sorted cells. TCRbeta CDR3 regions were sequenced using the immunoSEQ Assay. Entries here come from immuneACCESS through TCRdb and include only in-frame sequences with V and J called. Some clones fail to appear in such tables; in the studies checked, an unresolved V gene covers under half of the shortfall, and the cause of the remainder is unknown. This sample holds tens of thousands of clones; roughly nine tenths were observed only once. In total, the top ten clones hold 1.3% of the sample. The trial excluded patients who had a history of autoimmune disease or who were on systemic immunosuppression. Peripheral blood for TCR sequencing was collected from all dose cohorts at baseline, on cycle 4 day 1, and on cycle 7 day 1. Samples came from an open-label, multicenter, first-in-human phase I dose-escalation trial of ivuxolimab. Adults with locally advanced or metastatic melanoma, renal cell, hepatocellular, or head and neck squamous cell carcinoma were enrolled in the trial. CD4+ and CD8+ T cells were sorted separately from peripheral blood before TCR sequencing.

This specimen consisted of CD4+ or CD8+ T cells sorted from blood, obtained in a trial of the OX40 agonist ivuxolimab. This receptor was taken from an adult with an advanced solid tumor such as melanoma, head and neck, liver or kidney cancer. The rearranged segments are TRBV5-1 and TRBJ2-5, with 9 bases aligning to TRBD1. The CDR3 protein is CASSQTGGEETQYF. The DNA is TGCGCCAGCAGCCAAACAGGGGGCGAAGAGACCCAGTACTTC. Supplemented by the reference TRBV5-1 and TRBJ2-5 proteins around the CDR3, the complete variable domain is KAGVTQTPRYLIKTRGQQVTLSCSPISGHRSVSWYQQTPGQGLQFLFEYFSETQRNKGNFPGRFSGRQFSNSRSEMNVSTLELGDSALYLCASSQTGGEETQYFGPGTRLLVL.